This TCR beta chain was sequenced during a study of blood T cell repertoires in COVID-19. Study overall: Material from acute and convalescent COVID-19 was sourced from the United States, Italy and Spain. In each case, the material was cDNA or gDNA derived from T cells, B-cell-depleted T cells, or PBMCs.

In the authors' methods: Reference gene primer amplification yielded estimated nucleated cell counts. The repertoire was sequenced with immunoSEQ multiplex PCR; TCRdb's copy has only in-frame clones and lacks some. That table supplies the V and J calls and clone size; D and trimming were determined from the DNA. The data contain about 41,000 clones, nearly 90% of them singletons. Germline V lookup: CDR1 SGHVS, CDR2 FQNEAQ. The CDR3 contains 15 residues. Trimming cost V 5 bases and J 6 bases; bases outside gene matches: 5. This TCR derives from a man between 60 and 70 years old with acute or convalescent COVID-19. This chain uses TRBV7-8 with TRBJ2-2; TRBD2 matches 11 bases. Sample: peripheral blood. The CDR3 DNA sequence: TGTGCCAGCAGCCTTAGCGGGGGGGCATCCGGGGAGCTGTTTTTT. Protein sequence: CASSLSGGASGELFF.